This T cell receptor beta chain emerged from a study of T-cell reconstitution after alpha-beta-depleted transplantation in children (dated by TCRdb to the mid-2010s). Background for the entire study: T-cell immune reconstitution after TCRalphabeta/CD19-depleted allogeneic hematopoietic cell transplantation in children was quantitatively tracked in the study by means of TCR repertoire profiling.

In its sample, this clonotype was seen many times. The antigen it recognizes is unknown. Base qualities are not recorded, but no much larger clone differs from it by a single base. The V end loses 6 bases and the J end loses 7 bases, and a stretch of 10 bases separates them. Spanning cysteine to phenylalanine, the CDR3 consists of 12 amino acids. Here the CDR3 DNA is all that survives: 36 bases in frame from base 1. General conclusions and limits of the study: In some patients, the high TCRbeta diversity seen at day 60 was put down to recipient T cells and intrathymic progenitors that had survived conditioning. The apparently early recovery of alphabetaT-cell counts about two months after transplant reportedly depended on only several hundred rapidly expanded clones that came from non-depleted graft cells. Over subsequent months, a decline in hyperexpanded clone frequencies was noted, and after one year, T-cell counts and TCRbeta diversity were mostly ascribed to newly produced T cells.

The sample's treatment or condition label, in plain terms: allogeneic hematopoietic cell transplantation with graft depleted of TCRalphabeta T cells and CD19 B cells. Transplant recipients were children who received TCRalphabeta/CD19-depleted allogeneic hematopoietic cell grafts. Libraries were constructed by PCR. The sequencer was an Illumina HiSeq 2500. Molecular barcoding was employed in the preparation of TCR libraries, with unique molecular identifiers being used to normalize TCRbeta repertoire quantification. In-frame beta chains were kept once TCRdb had trimmed the public reads at Q25 with fastp and called clones with MiXCR. Rows with one shared CDR3 protein collapse into an entry with the most common genes and DNA. Within this sample are more than 200,000 distinct CDR3 sequences, with around 9.2% of them counted one time only. The ten largest make up 35% to 45% of the sample.

The origin of this receptor is a male patient between 2 and 9 years old who had a stem cell transplant for acute myeloid leukemia, so the T cells may come from the graft donor. The sample was PBMCs, mostly from graft donor cells, taken 360 days after TCRalphabeta/CD19-depleted stem cell transplant. The chain uses TRBV12-3 or TRBV12-4 and TRBJ2-1; a weak D assignment points to TRBD1 (6 bases agree). The DNA sequence reads TGTGCCAGCAGAGCAGACAGGAATGAGCAGTTCTTC. Its product reads: CASRADRNEQFF.